These T cell receptor beta chains were read from a single sample in a study of blood T cell repertoires in COVID-19. Profiled with immunoSEQ multiplex PCR; TCRdb holds only in-frame clones, not every one. The data hold roughly 250,000 clones, with about 86% observed a single time. Source material: peripheral blood. The receptor source for this set is a middle-aged man with active or convalescent COVID-19. CDR3s include the opening cysteine and the closing phenylalanine or tryptophan. D genes are given only for firm matches. The listing skips clone size in some rows; elsewhere it reads once, few, many or a size class.

TRBJ1-4	13	TRBD1	TRBV7-9	-	CASGGQVREKLFF	TGTGCCAGCGGGGGACAGGTTCGCGAAAAACTGTTTTTT
TRBJ1-3	17	TRBD1	TRBV5-6	-	CASSTRPGQGPRNTIYF	TGTGCCAGCAGCACACGCCCGGGACAGGGGCCGAGAAACACCATATATTTT
TRBJ2-1	16	TRBD1	TRBV24-1	-	CATSDLTGGVRNEQFF	TGTGCCACCAGTGATTTAACAGGGGGCGTTAGGAATGAGCAGTTCTTC
TRBJ2-7	15	-	TRBV3-1/TRBV3-2	-	CASSQGQRPVDEQYF	TGTGCCAGCAGCCAAGGGCAGCGACCGGTCGACGAGCAGTACTTC
TRBJ1-6	16	-	TRBV5-4	-	CASSPYTAGSNSPLHF	TGTGCCAGCAGCCCCTATACTGCAGGCTCTAATTCACCCCTCCACTTT
TRBJ1-2	15	TRBD1	TRBV5-1	once	CASSSYQGANYGYTF	TGCGCCAGCAGCTCCTATCAGGGGGCGAACTATGGCTACACCTTC
TRBJ1-2	13	TRBD1	TRBV6-1	-	CASSETGIGGYTF	TGTGCCAGCAGTGAGACAGGGATCGGCGGCTACACCTTC
TRBJ1-5	13	TRBD1	TRBV19	-	CASCGTGDQPQHF	TGTGCCAGTTGCGGGACAGGGGATCAGCCCCAGCATTTT
TRBJ1-6	14	-	TRBV5-1	-	CASSTDRSDSPLHF	TGCGCCAGCAGCACCGACAGATCCGATTCACCCCTCCACTTT
TRBJ2-7	14	TRBD2	TRBV5-1	-	CASSFERGNYEQYF	TGCGCCAGCAGCTTTGAGCGGGGGAACTACGAGCAGTACTTC
TRBJ1-4	14	-	TRBV19	-	CASIPQATNEKLFF	TGTGCCAGTATCCCCCAGGCAACTAATGAAAAACTGTTTTTT
TRBJ2-2	13	TRBD1	TRBV14	-	CASSQKGQGELFF	TGTGCCAGCAGCCAAAAGGGACAGGGGGAGCTGTTTTTT
TRBJ2-3	16	-	TRBV30	-	CAWRGGVSPLTDTQYF	TGTGCCTGGAGAGGCGGGGTATCACCCCTCACAGATACGCAGTATTTT
TRBJ1-3	14	TRBD1	TRBV6-5	once	CASRDRAMINTIYF	TGTGCCAGCAGAGACAGGGCGATGATTAACACCATATATTTT
TRBJ1-2	15	-	TRBV5-6	-	CASSLVWEDGYGYTF	TGTGCCAGCAGCTTGGTCTGGGAGGATGGCTATGGCTACACCTTC
TRBJ1-1	14	-	TRBV5-1	-	CASSLVPRVTEAFF	TGCGCCAGCAGCTTGGTTCCCAGGGTCACTGAAGCTTTCTTT
TRBJ1-6	15	-	TRBV11-1	-	CASSPTSSYNSPLHF	TGTGCCAGCAGCCCCACGAGCTCCTATAATTCACCCCTCCACTTT
TRBJ2-5	17	TRBD2	TRBV2	-	CASTRWIAGPLQETQYF	TGTGCCAGTACCCGTTGGATAGCGGGGCCCCTACAAGAGACCCAGTACTTC
TRBJ1-2	11	-	TRBV5-4	-	CASSFGDGYTF	TGTGCCAGCAGCTTTGGAGATGGCTACACCTTC
TRBJ2-7	14	TRBD2	TRBV9	-	CASSVAAGGYEQYF	TGTGCCAGCAGCGTAGCGGCGGGGGGTTACGAGCAGTACTTC
TRBJ1-6	15	-	TRBV19	-	CASSIAPGGGSPLHF	TGTGCCAGTAGTATAGCTCCGGGAGGGGGTTCACCCCTCCACTTT
TRBJ1-5	16	-	TRBV19	-	CASSIGGSPGSQPQHF	TGTGCCAGTAGTATTGGAGGGTCCCCTGGCAGCCAGCCCCAGCATTTT
TRBJ2-1	15	TRBD2	TRBV6-5	-	CASSPLAGGDGEQFF	TGTGCCAGCAGCCCACTGGCGGGGGGTGACGGTGAGCAGTTCTTC
TRBJ2-2	17	TRBD2	TRBV10-3	-	CAISEPVGLAGVGELFF	TGTGCCATCAGTGAGCCCGTGGGGCTAGCGGGAGTCGGGGAGCTGTTTTTT